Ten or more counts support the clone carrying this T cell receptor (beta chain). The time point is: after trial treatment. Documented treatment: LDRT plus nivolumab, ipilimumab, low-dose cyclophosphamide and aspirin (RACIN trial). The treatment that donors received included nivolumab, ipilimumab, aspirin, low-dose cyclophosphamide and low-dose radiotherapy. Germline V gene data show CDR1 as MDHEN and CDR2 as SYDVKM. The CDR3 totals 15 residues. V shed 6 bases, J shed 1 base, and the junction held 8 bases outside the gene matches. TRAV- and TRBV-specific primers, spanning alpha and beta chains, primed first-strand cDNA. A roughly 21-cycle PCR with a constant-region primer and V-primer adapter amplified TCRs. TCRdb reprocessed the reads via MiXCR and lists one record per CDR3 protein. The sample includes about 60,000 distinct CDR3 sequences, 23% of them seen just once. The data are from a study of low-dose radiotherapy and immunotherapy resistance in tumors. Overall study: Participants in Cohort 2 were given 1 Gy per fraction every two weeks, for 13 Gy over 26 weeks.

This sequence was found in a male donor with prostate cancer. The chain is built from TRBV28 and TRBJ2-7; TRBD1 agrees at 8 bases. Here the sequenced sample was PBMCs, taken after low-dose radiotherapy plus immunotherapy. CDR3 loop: CASSPRTGLSYEQYF. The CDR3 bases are TGTGCCAGCAGCCCACGGACAGGGCTGTCCTACGAGCAGTACTTC.